One and the same sample provided the 3 T cell receptor beta chains below, sequenced in a study of glioma-infiltrating T cells. TCR alpha and beta CDR3 regions were amplified from RNA using iRepertoire nested multiplex PCR. One entry per CDR3 protein, called by TCRdb with MiXCR from the multiplex PCR reads. This sample carries 100,000 to 150,000 distinct CDR3 sequences, under 30% of them seen once, and the ten largest clones take around a quarter. The sequenced material came from glioma tissue, nonneoplastic brain tissue, or PBMCs (not recorded which). The origin of the receptors is a human donor with low-grade glioma or glioblastoma, undergoing nonglioma brain surgery, or in good health (not recorded which).

Only a few counts were recorded for this clonotype. This chain uses TRBV28 with TRBJ2-7, with TRBD1 as a possible D gene (5 bases). The CDR3 contains 11 residues. The V gene's germline CDR1 is MDHEN and CDR2 SYDVKM. V was cut by 10 bases and J by 5 bases, with 12 bases left in between. The CDR3 DNA sequence: TGTGCCAAAGCAGGGTCCCACGAGCAGTACGTC. The encoded protein is CAKAGSHEQYV.

This clonotype was recorded a few times. The chain employs TRBV24-1 and TRBJ1-5; D perhaps matches TRBD1 (5 bases). The CDR3 sequence is 16 residues long. The germline V gene has CDR1 KGHDR and CDR2 SFDVKD. Trimming left V 3 bases short and J 0 bases short, with 11 bases between. The CDR3 sequence is CATSDSGQLSNQPQHF. The CDR3, as DNA: TGTGCCACCAGTGATAGCGGACAACTTAGCAATCAGCCCCAGCATTTT.

This clonotype occurred a few times. The genes are TRBV29-1 and TRBJ2-5; D uncertain. This CDR3 comprises 14 residues. Germline CDR1 and CDR2: SQVTM and ANQGSEA. V gave up 6 bases and J gave up 2 bases, with 16 bases separating them. The CDR3 DNA is TGCAGCGTCGTGAAGGCCTCCATACAAGAGACCCAGTACTTC. Residues: CSVVKASIQETQYF. The whole variable domain, remainder taken from reference TRBV29-1 and TRBJ2-5, is SAVISQKPSRDICQRGTSLTIQCQVDSQVTMMFWYRQQPGQSLTLIATANQGSEATYESGFVIDKFPISRPNLTFSTLTVSNMSPEDSSIYLCSVVKASIQETQYFGPGTRLLVL.